This T cell receptor (beta chain) was captured by sequencing in a study of T-cell memory formation after mild COVID-19. Each CDR3 protein gets one entry after TCRdb re-called the 5' RACE reads with MiXCR. The profile shows about 180,000 distinct CDR3 sequences, around 16% of them singletons. This CDR3 has 13 residues. Trimming cost V 3 bases and J 4 bases; bases outside gene matches: 3. Germline CDR1 SGHRS, CDR2 YFSETQ. The chain employs TRBV5-1 and TRBJ1-2; 7 bases line up with TRBD1. Specimen: PBMCs or a T cell subset sorted from them (not recorded which). This clonotype was sampled from an adult woman who had mild COVID-19 (a few samples of this study predate the infection). Cell type and time point are not known. The CDR3 spells CASSSDRAYGYTF. The CDR3 DNA reads as TGCGCCAGCAGCTCCGACAGGGCCTATGGCTACACCTTC.